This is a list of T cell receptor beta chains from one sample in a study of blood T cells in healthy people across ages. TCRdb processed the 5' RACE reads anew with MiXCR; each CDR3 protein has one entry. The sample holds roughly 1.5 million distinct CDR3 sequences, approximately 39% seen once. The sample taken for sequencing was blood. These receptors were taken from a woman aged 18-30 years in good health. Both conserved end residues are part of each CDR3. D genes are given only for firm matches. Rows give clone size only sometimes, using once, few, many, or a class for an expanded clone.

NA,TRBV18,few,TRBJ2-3,CASSTSRARTDTQYF,TGTGCCAGCTCAACGAGCCGGGCCCGAACAGATACGCAGTATTTT
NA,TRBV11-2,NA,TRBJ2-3,CASSLRRGADRSTDTQYF,TGTGCCAGCAGCTTACGGCGCGGCGCGGACCGAAGCACAGATACGCAGTATTTT
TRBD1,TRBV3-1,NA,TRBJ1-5,CASSHRSGTGNQPQHF,TGTGCCAGCAGCCATAGGTCCGGGACAGGGAACCAGCCCCAGCATTTT
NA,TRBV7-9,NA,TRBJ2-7,CATTGYTYEQYF,TGTGCCACTACGGGTTACACCTACGAGCAGTACTTC
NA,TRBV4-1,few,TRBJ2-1,CASSQYAYNEQFF,TGCGCCAGCAGCCAATACGCCTACAATGAGCAGTTCTTC
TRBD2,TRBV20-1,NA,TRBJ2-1,CSARVAGRGNEQFF,TGCAGTGCTAGAGTAGCGGGCCGAGGGAATGAGCAGTTCTTC
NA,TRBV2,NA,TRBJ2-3,CASGGAEDTQYF,TGTGCCAGCGGGGGGGCGGAAGATACGCAGTATTTT
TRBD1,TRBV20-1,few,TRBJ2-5,CSATTGQQETQYF,TGCAGTGCTACTACGGGACAGCAAGAGACCCAGTACTTC
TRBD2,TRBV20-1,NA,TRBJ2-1,CSPRLAGPGREQFF,TGCAGTCCGAGACTAGCGGGCCCGGGGAGGGAGCAGTTCTTC
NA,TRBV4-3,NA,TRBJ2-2,CASSQGGVGSDTGELFF,TGCGCCAGCAGCCAAGGGGGTGTCGGGAGCGATACCGGGGAGCTGTTTTTT
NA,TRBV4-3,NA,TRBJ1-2,CASSRAGTHGYTF,TGCGCCAGCAGCCGGGCAGGGACCCATGGCTACACCTTC
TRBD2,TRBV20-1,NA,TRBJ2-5,CSARNPSGATQYF,TGCAGTGCTAGGAATCCTAGCGGAGCGACCCAGTACTTC
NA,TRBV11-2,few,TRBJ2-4,CASSLGGIGAKNIQYF,TGTGCCAGCAGCCTAGGCGGTATAGGGGCCAAAAACATTCAGTACTTC
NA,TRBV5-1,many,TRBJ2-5,CASSFIRREETQYF,TGCGCCAGCAGCTTCATACGCAGGGAAGAGACCCAGTACTTC
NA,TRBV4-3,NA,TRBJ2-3,CASSQARGLGDTQYF,TGCGCCAGCAGCCAAGCCCGAGGCCTGGGAGATACGCAGTATTTT
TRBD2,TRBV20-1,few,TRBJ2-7,CSARDPGLAGRSYEQYF,TGCAGTGCTAGAGATCCAGGACTAGCGGGTCGGTCCTACGAGCAGTACTTC
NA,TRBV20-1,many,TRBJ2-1,CSARDVLVYNEQFF,TGCAGTGCTAGAGATGTGCTAGTCTACAATGAGCAGTTCTTC
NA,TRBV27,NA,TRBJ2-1,CASRRRPGTKDNEQFF,TGTGCCAGCAGGCGACGCCCCGGGACAAAGGACAATGAGCAGTTCTTC
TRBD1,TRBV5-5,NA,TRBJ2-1,CASSRDRSLSSYNEQFF,TGTGCCAGCAGCAGGGACAGGTCCTTGAGCTCCTACAATGAGCAGTTCTTC
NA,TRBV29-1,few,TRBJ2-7,CSVEGETGPYEQYF,TGCAGCGTTGAAGGGGAGACTGGTCCCTACGAGCAGTACTTC
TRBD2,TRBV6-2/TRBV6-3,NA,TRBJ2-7,CASKRESGEQYF,TGTGCCAGCAAGCGGGAGTCGGGCGAGCAGTACTTC
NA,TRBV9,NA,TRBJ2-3,CASSGHLSTDTQYF,TGTGCCAGCAGCGGACACCTAAGCACAGATACGCAGTATTTT
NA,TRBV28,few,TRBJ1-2,CASSGTGYGHTF,TGTGCCAGCAGTGGGACGGGATATGGCCACACCTTC
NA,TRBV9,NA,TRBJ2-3,CASSGVDPTDTQYF,TGTGCCAGCAGCGGGGTAGACCCTACAGATACGCAGTATTTT
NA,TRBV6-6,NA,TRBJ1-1,CASIEWNTEAFF,TGTGCCAGCATTGAGTGGAACACTGAAGCTTTCTTT
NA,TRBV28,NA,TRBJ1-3,CASTVGLGNTIYF,TGTGCCAGCACCGTCGGGCTAGGAAACACCATATATTTT
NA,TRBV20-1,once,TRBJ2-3,CSAANGRGTDTQYF,TGCAGTGCTGCAAACGGCCGGGGCACAGATACGCAGTATTTT
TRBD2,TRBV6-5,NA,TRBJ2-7,CASSYVTSGAPYEQYF,TGTGCCAGCAGTTACGTGACTAGCGGGGCTCCTTACGAGCAGTACTTC
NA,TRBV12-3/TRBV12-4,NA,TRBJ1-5,CASSLRWRGANQPQHF,TGTGCCAGCAGTTTACGGTGGAGGGGAGCAAATCAGCCCCAGCATTTT
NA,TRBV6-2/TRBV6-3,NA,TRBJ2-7,CASTRQAVSYEQYF,TGTGCCAGCACTAGACAGGCTGTATCCTACGAGCAGTACTTC
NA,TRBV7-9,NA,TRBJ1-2,CASSLATTTWPYGYTF,TGTGCCAGCAGCTTAGCGACGACAACTTGGCCCTATGGCTACACCTTC
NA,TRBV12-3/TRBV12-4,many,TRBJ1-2,CASRPTGGGNYGYTF,TGTGCCAGCAGACCGACGGGGGGCGGTAACTATGGCTACACCTTC
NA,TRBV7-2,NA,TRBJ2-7,CASSHYRYEQYF,TGTGCCAGCAGCCATTACCGCTACGAGCAGTACTTC
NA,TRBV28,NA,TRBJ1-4,CASSLIRLSTNEKLFF,TGTGCCAGCAGTTTAATCCGACTATCAACTAATGAAAAACTGTTTTTT
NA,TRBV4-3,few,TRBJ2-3,CASSRGFEKDTQYF,TGCGCCAGCAGTCGGGGGTTTGAGAAGGATACGCAGTATTTT
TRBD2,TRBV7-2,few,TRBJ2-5,CASSLSGRGETQYF,TGTGCCAGCAGCTTAAGCGGGAGGGGGGAGACCCAGTACTTC
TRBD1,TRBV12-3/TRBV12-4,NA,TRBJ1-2,CASSDRDRRANYGYTF,TGTGCCAGCAGTGACCGGGACAGAAGAGCTAACTATGGCTACACCTTC
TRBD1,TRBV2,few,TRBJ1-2,CASSGGANYGYTF,TGTGCCAGCTCAGGGGGCGCGAACTATGGCTACACCTTC
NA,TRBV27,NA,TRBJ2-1,CASSLRAANEQFF,TGTGCCAGCAGTTTAAGGGCAGCCAATGAGCAGTTCTTC
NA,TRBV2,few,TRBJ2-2,CASRDFQNTGELFF,TGTGCCAGCCGGGACTTCCAGAACACCGGGGAGCTGTTTTTT